This is a list of T cell receptor beta chains from one sample in a study of CXCR3-negative and CXCR3-positive naive CD8 T cells. TCRdb reprocessed the 5' RACE reads, keeping one entry per CDR3 protein, no DNA. The listing records approximately 83,000 distinct CDR3 sequences. The sequencing input was naive CXCR3- CD8+ T cells from blood. These receptor sequences come from a human donor in good health. Some clones in this sample may be carry-over from other donors' samples. CDR3s include the opening cysteine and the closing phenylalanine or tryptophan. The order of the fields is V gene, J gene, CDR3 protein.

>TRBV6-5|TRBJ2-2
CASSYTSGSSNTGELFF
>TRBV12-3/TRBV12-4|TRBJ1-2
CASRTRNYGYTF
>TRBV4-1|TRBJ2-3
CASSQLAVATSTDTQYF
>TRBV12-3/TRBV12-4|TRBJ2-7
CASRERGVDGYEQYF
>TRBV12-3/TRBV12-4|TRBJ2-5
CASSPRGLTWGETQYF
>TRBV27|TRBJ2-3
CASSFRRSDTQYF
>TRBV10-1|TRBJ2-7
CASRDRGPGYEQYF
>TRBV15|TRBJ2-7
CATSRDTGVRYEQYF
>TRBV7-9|TRBJ1-1
CASSLGWAGGDYSQPNTEAFF
>TRBV5-1|TRBJ2-1
CASKLGGGEQFF
>TRBV29-1|TRBJ2-1
CSVAGTSGSIEQFF
>TRBV15|TRBJ2-1
CATSREQGAYEQLF
>TRBV28|TRBJ2-2
CASKLGGTGELFF
>TRBV28|TRBJ2-7
CASRPTGGGHEQYF
>TRBV29-1|TRBJ2-1
CSVSGPLYNEQFF
>TRBV29-1|TRBJ2-1
CSVEGEDSAVKRYNEQFF
>TRBV6-5|TRBJ1-5
CASTTRGEPQHF
>TRBV9|TRBJ2-1
CASSVELGLNEQFF
>TRBV15|TRBJ2-3
CATSRPISPGPEAPDTQYF
>TRBV29-1|TRBJ2-2
CSVLEGTGELFF
>TRBV7-6|TRBJ2-3
CASSFPAEGTDTQYF
>TRBV28|TRBJ2-7
CASSLPTYEQYF
>TRBV10-2|TRBJ2-2
CASSSGLAANTGELFF
>TRBV28|TRBJ2-7
CASSLLGLYYEQYF
>TRBV4-3|TRBJ2-3
CASSQDATGTDTQYF
>TRBV9|TRBJ1-2
CASSVEGSEQENYGYTF
>TRBV28|TRBJ2-7
CASSWSQGGFEQYF
>TRBV28|TRBJ2-7
CASSFRYEQYF
>TRBV28|TRBJ2-3
CASMTWVSTDTQYF
>TRBV7-9|TRBJ1-1
CASSLGSDENTEAFF
>TRBV11-2|TRBJ2-5
CASTAPGQWETQYF
>TRBV2|TRBJ2-5
CASKSPRDRGQETQYF
>TRBV28|TRBJ2-7
CASRDPGTVSYEQYF
>TRBV7-6|TRBJ2-7
CASSLAPLQGSHEQYF
>TRBV7-9|TRBJ1-1
CASTIFRGGLNTEAFF
>TRBV29-1|TRBJ2-2
CSVGGGITGELFF
>TRBV7-2|TRBJ2-1
CASSGRQGYNEQFF
>TRBV7-9|TRBJ2-3
CASSPPLQGPRADTQYF
>TRBV28|TRBJ2-7
CASSPRIRLGQYF
>TRBV4-2|TRBJ1-3
CASSLRTEGNTIYF
>TRBV28|TRBJ2-2
CASSLLWNTGELFF
>TRBV10-3|TRBJ2-1
CAISEGGTGVVAGDHYNEQFF
>TRBV3-1|TRBJ2-7
CASSQGPSGFYEQYF
>TRBV28|TRBJ2-7
CASSQGLANSYEQYF
>TRBV2|TRBJ2-7
CASSEAGGLLYEQYF
>TRBV12-3/TRBV12-4|TRBJ1-4
CASSMTGQGDGKLFF
>TRBV9|TRBJ2-7
CASSAGTGYEQYF
>TRBV5-5|TRBJ2-2
CASSLVGGLNTGELFF
>TRBV6-5|TRBJ2-7
CASSPDRGSPYEQYF
>TRBV20-1|TRBJ2-7
CSARQQERQTAYEQYF
>TRBV7-2|TRBJ2-4
CASSAHPSVRGENIQYF
>TRBV6-5|TRBJ2-1
CASSYASPEYEQFF
>TRBV29-1|TRBJ2-5
CSVEERDLELETQYF
>TRBV6-1|TRBJ2-3
CASSPSGGTDTQYF
>TRBV6-5|TRBJ2-7
CASSFVLSPYEQYF
>TRBV20-1|TRBJ2-7
CSAREWGGSGAYEQYF
>TRBV7-6|TRBJ2-7
CASSLGTDSSYEQYF
>TRBV29-1|TRBJ2-7
CSALHGDIYEQYF